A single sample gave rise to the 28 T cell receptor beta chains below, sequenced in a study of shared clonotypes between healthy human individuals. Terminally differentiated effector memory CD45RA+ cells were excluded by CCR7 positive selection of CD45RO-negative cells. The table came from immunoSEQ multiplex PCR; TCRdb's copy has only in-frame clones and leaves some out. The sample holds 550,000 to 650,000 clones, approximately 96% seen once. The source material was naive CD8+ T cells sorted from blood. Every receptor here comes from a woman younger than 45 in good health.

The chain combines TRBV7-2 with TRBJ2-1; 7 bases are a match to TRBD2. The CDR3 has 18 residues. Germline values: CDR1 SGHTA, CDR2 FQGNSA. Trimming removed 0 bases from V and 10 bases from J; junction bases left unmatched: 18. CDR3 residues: CASSLARLTSVGFDEQFF. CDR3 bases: TGTGCCAGCAGCTTAGCAAGGCTAACTAGCGTAGGATTCGACGAGCAGTTCTTC.

The CDR3 nucleotides are TGCAGCGTTGAACACGGTTCCTACGAGCAGTACTTC. Protein: CSVEHGSYEQYF. The chain employs TRBV29-1 and TRBJ2-7; D is unclear. Germline V gene data show CDR1 as SQVTM and CDR2 as ANQGSEA. CDR3 length: 12 amino acids. V was clipped by 2 bases and J by 1 base, with 6 bases between them.

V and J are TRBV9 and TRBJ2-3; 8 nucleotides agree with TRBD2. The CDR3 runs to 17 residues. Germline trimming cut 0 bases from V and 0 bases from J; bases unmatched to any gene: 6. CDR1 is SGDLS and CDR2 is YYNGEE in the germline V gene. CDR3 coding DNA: TGTGCCAGCAGCGTAGGGGTAGCGGGACCTAGCACAGATACGCAGTATTTT. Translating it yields CASSVGVAGPSTDTQYF. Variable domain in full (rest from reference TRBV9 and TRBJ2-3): DSGVTQTPKHLITATGQRVTLRCSPRSGDLSVYWYQQSLDQGLQFLIQYYNGEERAKGNILERFSAQQFPDLHSELNLSSLELGDSALYFCASSVGVAGPSTDTQYFGPGTRLTVL.

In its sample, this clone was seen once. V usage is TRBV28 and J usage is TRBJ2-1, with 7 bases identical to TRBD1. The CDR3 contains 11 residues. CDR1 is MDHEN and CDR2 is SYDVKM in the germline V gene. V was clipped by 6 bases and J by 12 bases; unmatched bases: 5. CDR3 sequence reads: CASSTGQPQFF. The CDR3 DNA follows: TGTGCCAGCAGCACGGGACAGCCGCAGTTCTTC.

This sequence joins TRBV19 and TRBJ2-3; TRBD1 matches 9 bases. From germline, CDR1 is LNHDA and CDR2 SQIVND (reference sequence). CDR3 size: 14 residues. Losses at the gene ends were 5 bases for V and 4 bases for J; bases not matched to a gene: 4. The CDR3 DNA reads TGTGCCAGTAGTTCCGGGACAGGGCCAGATACGCAGTATTTT. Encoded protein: CASSSGTGPDTQYF. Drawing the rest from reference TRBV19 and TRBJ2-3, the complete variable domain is DGGITQSPKYLFRKEGQNVTLSCEQNLNHDAMYWYRQDPGQGLRLIYYSQIVNDFQKGDIAEGYSVSREKKESFPLTVTSAQKNPTAFYLCASSSGTGPDTQYFGPGTRLTVL.

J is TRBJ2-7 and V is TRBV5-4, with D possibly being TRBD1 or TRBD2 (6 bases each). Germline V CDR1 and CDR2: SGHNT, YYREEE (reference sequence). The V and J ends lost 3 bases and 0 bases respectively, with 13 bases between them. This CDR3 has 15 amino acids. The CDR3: CASSSGDLYSYEQYF. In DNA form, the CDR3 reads TGTGCCAGCAGCTCAGGGGACTTATACTCCTACGAGCAGTACTTC.

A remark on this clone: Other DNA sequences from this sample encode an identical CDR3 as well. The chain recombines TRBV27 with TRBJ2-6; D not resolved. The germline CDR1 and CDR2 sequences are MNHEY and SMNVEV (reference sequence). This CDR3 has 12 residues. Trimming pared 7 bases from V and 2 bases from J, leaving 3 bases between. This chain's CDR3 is CASTTGANVLTF. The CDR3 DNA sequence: TGTGCCAGCACCACTGGGGCCAACGTCCTGACTTTC. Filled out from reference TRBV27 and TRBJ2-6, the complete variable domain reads EAQVTQNPRYLITVTGKKLTVTCSQNMNHEYMSWYRQDPGLGLRQIYYSMNVEVTDKGDVPEGYKVSRKEKRNFPLILESPSPNQTSLYFCASTTGANVLTFGAGSRLTVL.

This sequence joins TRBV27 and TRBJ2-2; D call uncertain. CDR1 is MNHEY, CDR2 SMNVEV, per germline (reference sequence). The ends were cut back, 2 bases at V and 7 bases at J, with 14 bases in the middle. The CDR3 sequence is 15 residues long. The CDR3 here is CASSLVPGRGGELFF. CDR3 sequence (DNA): TGTGCCAGCAGTTTAGTGCCGGGCAGAGGCGGGGAGCTGTTTTTT.

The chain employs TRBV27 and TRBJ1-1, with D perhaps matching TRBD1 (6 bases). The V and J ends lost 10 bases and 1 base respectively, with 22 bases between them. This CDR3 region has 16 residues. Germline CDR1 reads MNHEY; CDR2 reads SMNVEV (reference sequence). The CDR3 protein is CATTAIGGGQNTEAFF. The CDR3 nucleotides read TGTGCCACCACAGCTATAGGCGGGGGACAGAACACTGAAGCTTTCTTT.

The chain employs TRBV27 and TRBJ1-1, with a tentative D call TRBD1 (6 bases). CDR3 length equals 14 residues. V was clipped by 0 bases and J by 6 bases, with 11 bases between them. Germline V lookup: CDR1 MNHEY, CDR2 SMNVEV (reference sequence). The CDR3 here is CASSLSSRGPEAFF. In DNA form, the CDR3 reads TGTGCCAGCAGTTTATCCTCCAGGGGCCCTGAAGCTTTCTTT.

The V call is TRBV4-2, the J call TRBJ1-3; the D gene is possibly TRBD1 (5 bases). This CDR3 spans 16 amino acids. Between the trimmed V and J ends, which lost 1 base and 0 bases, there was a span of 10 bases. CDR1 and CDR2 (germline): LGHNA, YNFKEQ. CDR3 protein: CASSQGGADSGNTIYF. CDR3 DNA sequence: TGTGCCAGCAGCCAAGGCGGGGCGGACTCTGGAAACACCATATATTTT.

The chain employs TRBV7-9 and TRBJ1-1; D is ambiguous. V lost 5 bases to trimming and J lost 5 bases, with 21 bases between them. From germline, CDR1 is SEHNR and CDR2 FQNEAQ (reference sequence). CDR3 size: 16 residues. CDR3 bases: TGTGCCAGCAGCCCCCGGGCCGCACCGGGCTGGACTGAAGCTTTCTTT. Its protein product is CASSPRAAPGWTEAFF. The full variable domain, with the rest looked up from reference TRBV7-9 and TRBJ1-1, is DTGVSQNPRHKITKRGQNVTFRCDPISEHNRLYWYRQTLGQGPEFLTYFQNEAQLEKSRLLSDRFSAERPKGSFSTLEIQRTEQGDSAMYLCASSPRAAPGWTEAFFGQGTRLTVV.

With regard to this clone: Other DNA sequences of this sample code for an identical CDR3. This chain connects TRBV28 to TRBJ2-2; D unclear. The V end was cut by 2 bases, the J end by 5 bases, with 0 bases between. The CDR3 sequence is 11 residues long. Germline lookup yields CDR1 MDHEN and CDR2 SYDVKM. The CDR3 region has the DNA TGTGCCAGCAGTTTAACCGGGGAGCTGTTTTTT. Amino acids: CASSLTGELFF.

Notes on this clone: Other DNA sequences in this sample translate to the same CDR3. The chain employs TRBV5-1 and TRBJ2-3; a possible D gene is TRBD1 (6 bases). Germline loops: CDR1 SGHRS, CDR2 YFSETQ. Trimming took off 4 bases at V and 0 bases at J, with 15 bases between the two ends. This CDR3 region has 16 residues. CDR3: CASSLNRVASTDTQYF. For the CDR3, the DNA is TGCGCCAGCAGCCTCAACAGGGTGGCTAGCACAGATACGCAGTATTTT.

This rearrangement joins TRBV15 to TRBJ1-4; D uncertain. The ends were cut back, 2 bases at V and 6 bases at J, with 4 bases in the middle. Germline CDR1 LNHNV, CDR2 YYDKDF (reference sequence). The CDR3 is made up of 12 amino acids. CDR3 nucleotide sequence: TGTGCCACCAGCAGAAAGTATGAAAAACTGTTTTTT. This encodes CATSRKYEKLFF.

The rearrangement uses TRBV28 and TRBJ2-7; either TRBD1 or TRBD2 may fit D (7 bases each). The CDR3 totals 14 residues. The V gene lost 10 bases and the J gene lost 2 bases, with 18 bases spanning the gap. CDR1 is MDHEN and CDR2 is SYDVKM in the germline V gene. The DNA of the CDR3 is TGTGCCACCGGACAGGTCGGGACTACCTACGAGCAGTACTTC. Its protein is CATGQVGTTYEQYF.

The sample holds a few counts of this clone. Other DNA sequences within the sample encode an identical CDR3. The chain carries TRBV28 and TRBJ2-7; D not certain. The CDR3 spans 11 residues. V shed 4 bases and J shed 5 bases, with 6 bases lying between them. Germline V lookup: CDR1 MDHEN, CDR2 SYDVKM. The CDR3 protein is CASSWGNEQYF. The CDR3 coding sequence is TGTGCCAGCAGTTGGGGAAACGAGCAGTACTTC.

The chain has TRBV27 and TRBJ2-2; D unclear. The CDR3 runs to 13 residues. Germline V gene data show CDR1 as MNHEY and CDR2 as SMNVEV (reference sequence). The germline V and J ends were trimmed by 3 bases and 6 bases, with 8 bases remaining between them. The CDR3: CASSFGSPGELFF. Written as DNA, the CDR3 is TGTGCCAGCAGTTTCGGTAGCCCCGGGGAGCTGTTTTTT.

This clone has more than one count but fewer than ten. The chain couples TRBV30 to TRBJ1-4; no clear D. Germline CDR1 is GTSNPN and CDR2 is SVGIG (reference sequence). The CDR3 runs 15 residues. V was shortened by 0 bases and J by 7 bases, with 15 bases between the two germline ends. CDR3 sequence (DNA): TGTGCCTGGAGTGTAGGCTTGAAGCCAGGTGAAAAACTGTTTTTT. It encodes CAWSVGLKPGEKLFF.

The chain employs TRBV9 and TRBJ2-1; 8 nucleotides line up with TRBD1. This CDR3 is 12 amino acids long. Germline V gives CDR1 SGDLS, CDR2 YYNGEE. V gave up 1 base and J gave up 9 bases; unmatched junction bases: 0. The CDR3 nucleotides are TGTGCCAGCAGCGTAACAGGGGGTGAGCAGTTCTTC. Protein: CASSVTGGEQFF.

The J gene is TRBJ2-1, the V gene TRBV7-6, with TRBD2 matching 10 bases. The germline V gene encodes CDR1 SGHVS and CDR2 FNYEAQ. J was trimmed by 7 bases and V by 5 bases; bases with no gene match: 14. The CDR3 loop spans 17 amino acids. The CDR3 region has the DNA TGTGCCAGCAGCAGCGGACTAGCGGAGATAACGGGGAATGAGCAGTTCTTC. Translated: CASSSGLAEITGNEQFF. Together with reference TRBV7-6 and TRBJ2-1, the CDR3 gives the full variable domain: GAGVSQSPRYKVTKRGQDVALRCDPISGHVSLYWYRQALGQGPEFLTYFNYEAQQDKSGLPNDRFSAERPEGSISTLTIQRTEQRDSAMYRCASSSGLAEITGNEQFFGPGTRLTVL.

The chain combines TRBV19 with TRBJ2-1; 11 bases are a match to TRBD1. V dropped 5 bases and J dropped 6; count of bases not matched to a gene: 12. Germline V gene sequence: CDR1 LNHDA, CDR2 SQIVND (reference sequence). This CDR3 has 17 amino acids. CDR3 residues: CASSVQQDRGQGNEQFF. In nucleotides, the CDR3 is TGTGCCAGTAGTGTACAACAGGACAGGGGGCAAGGCAATGAGCAGTTCTTC.

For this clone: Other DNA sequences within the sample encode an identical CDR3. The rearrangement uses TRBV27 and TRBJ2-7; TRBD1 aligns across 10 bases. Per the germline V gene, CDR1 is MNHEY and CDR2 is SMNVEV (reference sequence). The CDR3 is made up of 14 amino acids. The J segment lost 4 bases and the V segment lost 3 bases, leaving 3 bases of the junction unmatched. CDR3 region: CASSFGTGDYEQYF. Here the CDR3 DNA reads TGTGCCAGCAGTTTTGGGACAGGGGATTACGAGCAGTACTTC.

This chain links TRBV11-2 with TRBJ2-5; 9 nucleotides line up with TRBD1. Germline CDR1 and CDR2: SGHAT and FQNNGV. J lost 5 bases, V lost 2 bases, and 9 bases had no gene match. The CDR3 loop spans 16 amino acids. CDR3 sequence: CASSLTGTGNFETQYF. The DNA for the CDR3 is TGTGCCAGCAGCTTAACCGGGACAGGGAATTTCGAGACCCAGTACTTC.

CDR3 in DNA: TGTGCCAGCAGGTACGGGACATCCGACACAGATACGCAGTATTTT. Amino acid sequence: CASRYGTSDTDTQYF. The chain links TRBV5-8 to TRBJ2-3; D is perhaps TRBD1 (6 bases). V was clipped by 5 bases and J by 2 bases, with 15 bases between them. The length of the CDR3 is 15 residues. CDR1 and CDR2 from the germline V gene are SGHTS and YDEGEE.

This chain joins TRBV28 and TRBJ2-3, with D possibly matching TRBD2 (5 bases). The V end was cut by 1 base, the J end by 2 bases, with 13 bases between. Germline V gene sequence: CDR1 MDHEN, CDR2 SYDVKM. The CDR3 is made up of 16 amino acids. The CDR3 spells CASSLFLRAHTDTQYF. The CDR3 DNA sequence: TGTGCCAGCAGTTTATTCTTGCGGGCTCACACAGATACGCAGTATTTT.

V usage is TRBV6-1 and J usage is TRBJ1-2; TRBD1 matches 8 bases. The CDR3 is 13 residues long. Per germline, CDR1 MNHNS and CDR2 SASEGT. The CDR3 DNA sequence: TGTGCAGAAGGGTTCGGACAGGGCTATGGCTACACCTTC. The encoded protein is CAEGFGQGYGYTF.

CDR3 in amino acids: CASSLRQGGQPQHF. The CDR3 DNA sequence: TGTGCCAGCAGCTTGAGGCAGGGCGGTCAGCCCCAGCATTTT. This chain joins TRBV5-6 and TRBJ1-5; D might be TRBD1 (5 bases). V lost 1 base and J lost 6, with 11 bases in between. The germline V gene has CDR1 SGHDT and CDR2 YYEEEE. This CDR3 is built from 14 residues.